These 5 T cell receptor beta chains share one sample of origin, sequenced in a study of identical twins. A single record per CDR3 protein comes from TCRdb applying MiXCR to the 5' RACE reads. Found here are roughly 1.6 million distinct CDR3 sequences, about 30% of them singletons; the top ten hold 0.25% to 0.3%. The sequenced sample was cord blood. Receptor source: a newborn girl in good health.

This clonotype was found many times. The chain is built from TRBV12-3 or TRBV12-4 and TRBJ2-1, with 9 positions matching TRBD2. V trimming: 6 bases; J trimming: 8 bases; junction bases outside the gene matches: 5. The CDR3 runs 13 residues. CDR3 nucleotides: TGTGCCAGCAGAGGCCTAGCGGGATATGAGCAGTTCTTC. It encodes CASRGLAGYEQFF.

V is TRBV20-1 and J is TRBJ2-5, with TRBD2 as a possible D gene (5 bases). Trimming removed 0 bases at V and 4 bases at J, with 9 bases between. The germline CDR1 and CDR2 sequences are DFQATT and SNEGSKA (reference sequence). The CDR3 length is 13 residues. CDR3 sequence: CSARDSLGETQYF. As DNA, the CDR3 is TGCAGTGCTAGAGATTCACTAGGAGAGACCCAGTACTTC.

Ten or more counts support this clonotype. In DNA form, the CDR3 reads TGCGCCAGCAGCTTGCATGGGCTCGTATACGAGCAGTACTTC. Amino acid sequence: CASSLHGLVYEQYF. This chain links TRBV5-1 with TRBJ2-7; D gene unclear. CDR1 is SGHRS, CDR2 YFSETQ, per germline. Trimming cost V 1 base and J 4 bases, with 12 bases left between them. The CDR3 is made up of 14 amino acids.

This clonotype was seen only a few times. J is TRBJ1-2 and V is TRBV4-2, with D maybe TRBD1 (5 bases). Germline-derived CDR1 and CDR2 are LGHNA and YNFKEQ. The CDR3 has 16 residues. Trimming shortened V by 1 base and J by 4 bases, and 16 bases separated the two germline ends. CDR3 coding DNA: TGTGCCAGCAGCCAAGGACAGTCTAAGGGCCTCTATGGCTACACCTTC. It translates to CASSQGQSKGLYGYTF.

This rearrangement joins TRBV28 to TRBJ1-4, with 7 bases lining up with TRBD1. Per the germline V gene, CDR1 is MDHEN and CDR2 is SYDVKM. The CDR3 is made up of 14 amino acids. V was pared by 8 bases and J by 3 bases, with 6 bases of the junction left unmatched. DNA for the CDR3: TGTGCCAGCCATTACGGGACAGCTAATGAAAAACTGTTTTTT. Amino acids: CASHYGTANEKLFF.